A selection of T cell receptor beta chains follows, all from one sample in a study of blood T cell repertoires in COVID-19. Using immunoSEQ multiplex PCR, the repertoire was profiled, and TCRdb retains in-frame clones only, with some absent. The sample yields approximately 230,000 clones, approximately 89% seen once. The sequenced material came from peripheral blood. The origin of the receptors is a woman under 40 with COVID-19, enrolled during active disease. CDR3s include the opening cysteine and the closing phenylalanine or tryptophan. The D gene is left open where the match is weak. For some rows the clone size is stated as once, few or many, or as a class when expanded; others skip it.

CDR3nt: TGTGCCAGCAGTTTCGACGGGGGTAACTATGGCTACACCTTC; CDR3aa: CASSFDGGNYGYTF; v_gene: TRBV28; abundance: -; d_gene: -; j_gene: TRBJ1-2
CDR3nt: TGCGCCAGCAGCGCAGGGGTGACAGAGACCCAGTACTTC; CDR3aa: CASSAGVTETQYF; v_gene: TRBV5-1; abundance: -; d_gene: -; j_gene: TRBJ2-5
CDR3nt: TGTGCCAGCAGTACAGGGCACTCTGGGGCCAACGTCCTGACTTTC; CDR3aa: CASSTGHSGANVLTF; v_gene: TRBV2; abundance: once; d_gene: -; j_gene: TRBJ2-6
CDR3nt: TGCGCCAGCAGTGAGCTGGGACAGGGAGTCTACACCTTC; CDR3aa: CASSELGQGVYTF; v_gene: TRBV10-2; abundance: many; d_gene: TRBD1; j_gene: TRBJ1-2
CDR3nt: TGTGCCAGCAGTTACTTTCAGGGGGGAGTCTATGGCTACACCTTC; CDR3aa: CASSYFQGGVYGYTF; v_gene: TRBV6-5; abundance: -; d_gene: TRBD1; j_gene: TRBJ1-2
CDR3nt: TGTGCCAGTAGTGGGCGACTAGCGGGGTCTTACAATGAGCAGTTCTTC; CDR3aa: CASSGRLAGSYNEQFF; v_gene: TRBV19; abundance: -; d_gene: TRBD2; j_gene: TRBJ2-1
CDR3nt: TGTGCCAGCACCAGGGACAGGTTGGACTCTTCTGGAAACACCATATATTTT; CDR3aa: CASTRDRLDSSGNTIYF; v_gene: TRBV6-4; abundance: -; d_gene: TRBD1; j_gene: TRBJ1-3
CDR3nt: TGTGCCAGCAGCTTACAGGGGACAAATCAGCCCCAGCATTTT; CDR3aa: CASSLQGTNQPQHF; v_gene: TRBV7-9; abundance: -; d_gene: -; j_gene: TRBJ1-5
CDR3nt: TGTGCCACCAGCAGAGCGGACAGAGGATACCAAGAGACCCAGTACTTC; CDR3aa: CATSRADRGYQETQYF; v_gene: TRBV15; abundance: -; d_gene: -; j_gene: TRBJ2-5
CDR3nt: TGTGCCAGCAGCGACAGGGTTGTGGGCAATGAGCAGTTCTTC; CDR3aa: CASSDRVVGNEQFF; v_gene: TRBV2; abundance: once; d_gene: TRBD1; j_gene: TRBJ2-1
CDR3nt: TGTGCCACCACCCGAGGGGGGCTAGCGGGAGAGGGAGAGACCCAGTACTTC; CDR3aa: CATTRGGLAGEGETQYF; v_gene: TRBV10-3; abundance: few; d_gene: TRBD2; j_gene: TRBJ2-5
CDR3nt: TGTGCCAGTAGTATGGGTGCGGGGGCAGATACGCAGTATTTT; CDR3aa: CASSMGAGADTQYF; v_gene: TRBV19; abundance: -; d_gene: TRBD2; j_gene: TRBJ2-3
CDR3nt: TGTGCCAGCAGTTCCATCCCGCGGGACAGTCTATCCGAGCAGTACTTC; CDR3aa: CASSSIPRDSLSEQYF; v_gene: TRBV5-8; abundance: once; d_gene: -; j_gene: TRBJ2-7
CDR3nt: TGTGCCAGCAGCCCACGGACAGGGGGCTTCTATGGCTACACCTTC; CDR3aa: CASSPRTGGFYGYTF; v_gene: TRBV7-2; abundance: -; d_gene: TRBD1; j_gene: TRBJ1-2
CDR3nt: TGCGCCAGCAGCCAAACCAGCGGGAGGGCCGGTACCGGGGAGCTGTTTTTT; CDR3aa: CASSQTSGRAGTGELFF; v_gene: TRBV5-1; abundance: -; d_gene: TRBD2; j_gene: TRBJ2-2
CDR3nt: TGTGCCAGCAGGATATACGGACAGACAGATACGCAGTATTTT; CDR3aa: CASRIYGQTDTQYF; v_gene: TRBV27; abundance: -; d_gene: -; j_gene: TRBJ2-3
CDR3nt: TGTGCCAGCAGCGTAGCCGGGACACGCATGGACTATGGCTACACCTTC; CDR3aa: CASSVAGTRMDYGYTF; v_gene: TRBV9; abundance: -; d_gene: -; j_gene: TRBJ1-2
CDR3nt: TGTGCCAGCGAGTCCGGGGACACCGGGGAGCTGTTTTTT; CDR3aa: CASESGDTGELFF; v_gene: TRBV28; abundance: -; d_gene: -; j_gene: TRBJ2-2
CDR3nt: TGTGCCAGCTCACGGGCAGGGGGCGGTCAGCCCCAGCATTTT; CDR3aa: CASSRAGGGQPQHF; v_gene: TRBV18; abundance: -; d_gene: TRBD1; j_gene: TRBJ1-5
CDR3nt: TGTGCCAGCAGTTTAACGCCAGCGGGGGGCCTGTCGGGTACGCAGTATTTT; CDR3aa: CASSLTPAGGLSGTQYF; v_gene: TRBV28; abundance: -; d_gene: TRBD2; j_gene: TRBJ2-3
CDR3nt: TGTGCCATCAGTGACAGTAATGCTAGGCGGGAGACCCAGTACTTC; CDR3aa: CAISDSNARRETQYF; v_gene: TRBV10-3; abundance: -; d_gene: -; j_gene: TRBJ2-5
CDR3nt: TGCGCCAGCAGCCAAGATGCGCTAACAGATACGCAGTATTTT; CDR3aa: CASSQDALTDTQYF; v_gene: TRBV4-3; abundance: -; d_gene: -; j_gene: TRBJ2-3
CDR3nt: TGTGCCAGCAGCTTAGCACACAGGGCCGGGGTAGGCTACGAGCAGTACTTC; CDR3aa: CASSLAHRAGVGYEQYF; v_gene: TRBV7-8; abundance: once; d_gene: -; j_gene: TRBJ2-7
CDR3nt: TGTGCCAGCAGCTTATACGAGGGAACGAAGCCTTCCTACGAGCAGTACTTC; CDR3aa: CASSLYEGTKPSYEQYF; v_gene: TRBV7-6; abundance: few; d_gene: -; j_gene: TRBJ2-7
CDR3nt: TGTGCCAGCAGCTGGGCGCGGGGGCCTAGCACAGATACGCAGTATTTT; CDR3aa: CASSWARGPSTDTQYF; v_gene: TRBV7-9; abundance: few; d_gene: -; j_gene: TRBJ2-3
CDR3nt: TGTGCCAGCAGAGGACAGCTTGAAGCTTTCTTT; CDR3aa: CASRGQLEAFF; v_gene: TRBV2; abundance: -; d_gene: -; j_gene: TRBJ1-1
CDR3nt: TGTGCCAGCAGCTTAGTAGGGGGAAGCTCTGGGGCCAACGTCCTGACTTTC; CDR3aa: CASSLVGGSSGANVLTF; v_gene: TRBV7-9; abundance: -; d_gene: -; j_gene: TRBJ2-6
CDR3nt: TGCGCCAGCAGCCAAGGGACAGCCCAAAACACCGGGGAGCTGTTTTTT; CDR3aa: CASSQGTAQNTGELFF; v_gene: TRBV4-3; abundance: -; d_gene: -; j_gene: TRBJ2-2
CDR3nt: TGTGCCAGCAGCGTAGGACTCTCGAGGGTAAGAGATGGCTATGGCTACACCTTC; CDR3aa: CASSVGLSRVRDGYGYTF; v_gene: TRBV9; abundance: -; d_gene: -; j_gene: TRBJ1-2
CDR3nt: TGTGCCAGCAGTTACTCGGGACTAGCGGGAGGGGGCGAGCAGTTCTTC; CDR3aa: CASSYSGLAGGGEQFF; v_gene: TRBV6-5; abundance: -; d_gene: TRBD2; j_gene: TRBJ2-1
CDR3nt: TGTGCCATCAGTGAATCGCGGGAGCGCTACAATGAGCAGTTCTTC; CDR3aa: CAISESRERYNEQFF; v_gene: TRBV10-3; abundance: -; d_gene: TRBD2; j_gene: TRBJ2-1
CDR3nt: TGTGCCAGCAGCGTAGGGGATGGTGTAACGAGGGCTCAAGGCTACACCTTC; CDR3aa: CASSVGDGVTRAQGYTF; v_gene: TRBV9; abundance: once; d_gene: -; j_gene: TRBJ1-2
CDR3nt: TGTGCCAGCAGTCCCCGACAAGACCCCTATGGCTACACCTTC; CDR3aa: CASSPRQDPYGYTF; v_gene: TRBV27; abundance: once; d_gene: -; j_gene: TRBJ1-2
CDR3nt: TGTGCCAGCAGTATAACGACAGGGCACGATGGCTACACCTTC; CDR3aa: CASSITTGHDGYTF; v_gene: TRBV28; abundance: -; d_gene: TRBD1; j_gene: TRBJ1-2
CDR3nt: TGTGCCAGCAGTTCCCAGAGGGCCAGCACTAATGAAAAACTGTTTTTT; CDR3aa: CASSSQRASTNEKLFF; v_gene: TRBV28; abundance: few; d_gene: -; j_gene: TRBJ1-4
CDR3nt: TGTGCCTGGATGCCCCAAGTGGTTAGCGGACCCCTCCACTTT; CDR3aa: CAWMPQVVSGPLHF; v_gene: TRBV30; abundance: -; d_gene: -; j_gene: TRBJ1-6
CDR3nt: TGTGCCAGCAGCCAAGCCAGTTTTAACTATGGCTACACCTTC; CDR3aa: CASSQASFNYGYTF; v_gene: TRBV14; abundance: -; d_gene: -; j_gene: TRBJ1-2
CDR3nt: TGTGCCAGCTCACCACCCCAGCGGGGGGGCGGTTACAATGAGCAGTTCTTC; CDR3aa: CASSPPQRGGGYNEQFF; v_gene: TRBV18; abundance: few; d_gene: TRBD2; j_gene: TRBJ2-1
CDR3nt: TGTGCCAGCAGCTTAGTTTTAACTAGCGGTAATCAAGAGACCCAGTACTTC; CDR3aa: CASSLVLTSGNQETQYF; v_gene: TRBV7-9; abundance: -; d_gene: TRBD2; j_gene: TRBJ2-5
CDR3nt: TGTGCCAGCAGCTTAGATCGTTCAGGGGGAGATACGCAGTATTTT; CDR3aa: CASSLDRSGGDTQYF; v_gene: TRBV7-2; abundance: -; d_gene: TRBD1; j_gene: TRBJ2-3
CDR3nt: TGTGCCACCAGTAAAATCACAGGGGTCCAAAGTCAGCCCCAGCATTTT; CDR3aa: CATSKITGVQSQPQHF; v_gene: TRBV24-1; abundance: few; d_gene: TRBD1; j_gene: TRBJ1-5
CDR3nt: TGCGCCAGCGCGACAGGGGAGAACACTGAAGCTTTCTTT; CDR3aa: CASATGENTEAFF; v_gene: TRBV10-1; abundance: -; d_gene: TRBD1; j_gene: TRBJ1-1
CDR3nt: TGTGCCAGCAGTGAGGTTTTTGCGTCTCAGGGGGGTGATACGCAGTATTTT; CDR3aa: CASSEVFASQGGDTQYF; v_gene: TRBV6-1; abundance: once; d_gene: -; j_gene: TRBJ2-3
CDR3nt: TGTGCCAGCAGCTTCAGGGGATCCAATGAAAAACTGTTTTTT; CDR3aa: CASSFRGSNEKLFF; v_gene: TRBV7-9; abundance: -; d_gene: -; j_gene: TRBJ1-4
CDR3nt: TGTGCCAGCCTCCCCAGGACACCGGCGTCCCGGGAGCTGTTTTTT; CDR3aa: CASLPRTPASRELFF; v_gene: TRBV6-5; abundance: -; d_gene: -; j_gene: TRBJ2-2
CDR3nt: TGTGCCACCAGCAGAACACGAGGTCCGGATACGCAGTATTTT; CDR3aa: CATSRTRGPDTQYF; v_gene: TRBV15; abundance: -; d_gene: -; j_gene: TRBJ2-3
CDR3nt: TGTGCCAGCAGCTTGCAGGGGGGTAATTCACCCCTCCACTTT; CDR3aa: CASSLQGGNSPLHF; v_gene: TRBV7-2; abundance: -; d_gene: TRBD1; j_gene: TRBJ1-6
CDR3nt: TGTGCCAGCAGGATAGGGGGCGCGGACTATGGCTACACCTTC; CDR3aa: CASRIGGADYGYTF; v_gene: TRBV28; abundance: -; d_gene: TRBD1; j_gene: TRBJ1-2